Listed below are T cell receptor beta chains from one sample, sequenced in a study of siplizumab effects on memory and regulatory T cells. Clones were read by immunoSEQ multiplex PCR, and TCRdb kept only the in-frame ones, dropping some. This sample has some 100,000 clones, with around 92% found just once. Sequenced material: Tregs sorted from blood. The receptors originated from a human donor in good health. CDR3s include the opening cysteine and the closing phenylalanine or tryptophan. Fields, in order: D gene, CDR3 length, V gene, clone size, J gene, CDR3 protein, CDR3 DNA. D genes are given only for firm matches. The listing skips clone size in some rows; elsewhere it reads once, few, many or a size class.

NA	12	TRBV29-1	NA	TRBJ2-7	CSVMRSSYEQYF	TGCAGTGTAATGCGGAGCTCCTACGAGCAGTACTTC
NA	11	TRBV5-1	NA	TRBJ2-7	CASSREGEQYF	TGCGCCAGCAGTCGTGAAGGCGAGCAGTACTTC
NA	17	TRBV29-1	once	TRBJ2-3	CSVVNDRLARGTDTQYF	TGCAGCGTTGTTAACGACCGGCTCGCTAGGGGAACAGATACGCAGTATTTT
NA	13	TRBV27	NA	TRBJ2-7	CASSLQGRAEQYF	TGTGCCAGCAGTTTACAGGGCAGGGCCGAGCAGTACTTC
NA	14	TRBV7-6	NA	TRBJ2-2	CASSLAAVSGELFF	TGTGCCAGCAGCTTAGCTGCGGTGAGCGGGGAGCTGTTTTTT
NA	13	TRBV10-1	few	TRBJ1-2	CASSEKTRGGYTF	TGCGCCAGCAGTGAGAAGACAAGGGGTGGCTACACCTTC
NA	15	TRBV10-2	NA	TRBJ2-7	CASSESVAPAYEQYF	TGCGCCAGCAGTGAGTCTGTAGCCCCCGCCTACGAGCAGTACTTC
TRBD1	15	TRBV10-3	NA	TRBJ2-3	CAISRQGQDVDTQYF	TGTGCCATCAGTAGACAGGGGCAGGATGTGGATACGCAGTATTTT
NA	19	TRBV21-1	NA	TRBJ1-1	CASRLWTGTGVVVNTEAFF	TGTGCCAGCCGATTATGGACCGGGACAGGGGTCGTGGTGAACACTGAAGCTTTCTTT
TRBD1	15	TRBV7-9	NA	TRBJ1-2	CASSGRDRGDYGYTF	TGTGCCAGCAGCGGAAGGGACAGGGGGGACTATGGCTACACCTTC
NA	13	TRBV2	NA	TRBJ1-5	CASSDQGNQPQHF	TGTGCCAGCAGTGATCAAGGGAATCAGCCCCAGCATTTT
NA	16	TRBV15	NA	TRBJ2-1	CATSRGEADLYNEQFF	TGTGCCACCAGCAGAGGAGAAGCGGACCTCTACAATGAGCAGTTCTTC
NA	15	TRBV7-8	NA	TRBJ2-3	CASSLSGGRTDTQYF	TGTGCCAGCAGCTTATCGGGCGGGCGCACAGATACGCAGTATTTT
TRBD1	17	TRBV19	once	TRBJ2-5	CASSSRPGTGGEKTQYF	TGTGCCAGTAGTTCCCGACCTGGGACAGGGGGCGAGAAGACCCAGTACTTC
NA	18	TRBV7-2	once	TRBJ2-1	CASSLGLIAGSSYNEQFF	TGTGCCAGCAGCTTGGGACTGATAGCTGGGAGCTCCTACAATGAGCAGTTCTTC
TRBD1	17	TRBV9	NA	TRBJ2-1	CASSPGTGLGSYNEQFF	TGTGCCAGCAGCCCAGGGACAGGGCTTGGGTCGTACAATGAGCAGTTCTTC
NA	14	TRBV4-1	few	TRBJ1-5	CASSPHRTDQPQHF	TGCGCCAGCAGCCCCCACAGGACCGATCAGCCCCAGCATTTT
TRBD2	16	TRBV28	once	TRBJ2-3	CASSFLAGSPLDTQYF	TGTGCCAGCAGTTTCCTAGCGGGATCCCCCCTAGATACGCAGTATTTT
TRBD1	15	TRBV30	NA	TRBJ1-2	CAWRLTGGLWDGYTF	TGTGCCTGGAGGCTGACAGGGGGCTTGTGGGATGGCTACACCTTC
NA	12	TRBV29-1	few	TRBJ1-1	CSVKQSVTEAFF	TGCAGCGTCAAACAGAGTGTCACTGAAGCTTTCTTT
NA	18	TRBV10-3	NA	TRBJ2-4	CAISESNLGPGVGNIQYF	TGTGCCATCAGTGAGTCGAATCTCGGACCGGGGGTTGGCAACATTCAGTACTTC
NA	14	TRBV18	NA	TRBJ2-7	CASSNTGGSYEQYF	TGTGCCAGCTCCAACACCGGGGGCTCCTACGAGCAGTACTTC
TRBD2	15	TRBV7-3	NA	TRBJ2-5	CASSSLAGGVETQYF	TGTGCCAGCAGCTCGTTAGCGGGAGGGGTGGAGACCCAGTACTTC
NA	15	TRBV29-1	NA	TRBJ1-4	CSAPPRRVPNEKLFF	TGCAGCGCCCCCCCCCGGCGGGTTCCTAATGAAAAACTGTTTTTT
NA	14	TRBV5-4	NA	TRBJ2-2	CASSLGVPTGELFF	TGTGCCAGCAGCTTGGGGGTCCCGACCGGGGAGCTGTTTTTT
TRBD2	15	TRBV2	NA	TRBJ2-3	CASSELAGGTDTQYF	TGTGCCAGCAGTGAGCTAGCGGGAGGAACAGATACGCAGTATTTT
TRBD1	15	TRBV4-1	NA	TRBJ2-7	CASSGTGTGAYEQYF	TGCGCCAGCAGCGGCACCGGGACAGGGGCTTACGAGCAGTACTTC
TRBD1	16	TRBV5-6	NA	TRBJ1-2	CASSMGQGGFSYGYTF	TGTGCCAGCAGCATGGGACAGGGGGGGTTTTCCTATGGCTACACCTTC
NA	13	TRBV9	few	TRBJ2-3	CASRGDSTDTQYF	TGTGCCAGCAGGGGGGACAGCACAGATACGCAGTATTTT
TRBD2	15	TRBV9	NA	TRBJ2-1	CASSVEASGHNEQFF	TGTGCCAGCAGCGTAGAGGCTAGCGGACACAATGAGCAGTTCTTC
NA	15	TRBV10-1	NA	TRBJ2-3	CASSYGGTGADTQYF	TGCGCCAGCTCTTACGGGGGTACGGGCGCAGATACGCAGTATTTT